The rows below give T cell receptor beta chains drawn from one sample of a study of blood T cell repertoires in COVID-19. Profiled with immunoSEQ multiplex PCR; TCRdb holds only in-frame clones, not every one. This sample has about 320,000 clones, with 90% found just once. Sequenced: PBMCs or T cells enriched from blood (not recorded which). These receptors were obtained from a man between 60 and 70 years old who had recovered from COVID-19. CDR3s leave out the opening cysteine and the closing phenylalanine or tryptophan. The order of the fields is J gene, D gene, V gene, CDR3 protein. D genes are given only for firm matches.

TRBJ2-2 | - | TRBV2 | ASSKDGNTGELF
TRBJ1-2 | TRBD1 | TRBV5-4 | ASSPDRGRDGYT
TRBJ2-3 | TRBD2 | TRBV7-9 | ASVGLAGTDTQY
TRBJ2-2 | - | TRBV19 | ASVTGMGTGELF
TRBJ1-5 | - | TRBV6-5 | ASAGGRGQPQH
TRBJ2-7 | TRBD2 | TRBV2 | ASSKMTSQTYEQY
TRBJ2-3 | TRBD2 | TRBV12-5 | ASGQGLAGVRDTQY
TRBJ1-1 | - | TRBV29-1 | SVSHAINTEAF
TRBJ1-5 | - | TRBV30 | AWSPQGNQPQH
TRBJ2-1 | - | TRBV7-3 | ASSSVTGEQF
TRBJ2-7 | - | TRBV5-1 | ASSLAYRSPSTYEQY
TRBJ2-7 | TRBD1 | TRBV29-1 | SVARDREFYEQY
TRBJ2-1 | - | TRBV6-5 | ASSYNAGEQF
TRBJ2-1 | - | TRBV5-4 | ASSSEGAFTYNEQF
TRBJ1-2 | - | TRBV19 | ASMARGMPGTHYGYT
TRBJ1-1 | - | TRBV5-6 | ASSLGQSYTEAF
TRBJ2-7 | TRBD2 | TRBV9 | ATALAGVVHEQY
TRBJ1-2 | - | TRBV5-8 | ASSLWLTSIYGYT
TRBJ2-5 | TRBD2 | TRBV4-1 | ASSTRTSYQTQY
TRBJ2-1 | - | TRBV12-3/TRBV12-4 | ASSFGGPDEQF
TRBJ1-4 | - | TRBV19 | ASSIGLSQRGEKLF
TRBJ1-2 | - | TRBV19 | ASSTIDSNYGYT
TRBJ1-2 | TRBD1 | TRBV5-4 | ASSSPGQSSSAFGYT
TRBJ2-7 | TRBD2 | TRBV10-1 | ASSLSGSSEQY
TRBJ2-5 | TRBD2 | TRBV2 | ASGFSLAGGGETQY
TRBJ1-2 | - | TRBV6-5 | ASAQRESYGYT
TRBJ1-2 | TRBD1 | TRBV3-1/TRBV3-2 | ATTAEGANGYT
TRBJ1-6 | TRBD1 | TRBV4-2 | ASSLGTANSPLH
TRBJ1-6 | TRBD1 | TRBV7-9 | ASSSWTGGIFNSPLH
TRBJ2-5 | - | TRBV7-6 | ASSLGIRGTRAETQY
TRBJ2-5 | - | TRBV5-1 | ASSSNQETQY
TRBJ1-2 | - | TRBV11-2 | ASSFGRGSYYGYT
TRBJ1-3 | TRBD1 | TRBV10-3 | AINQGQAGNTIY
TRBJ1-1 | TRBD1 | TRBV12-3/TRBV12-4 | ATQTGTGSEAF
TRBJ2-1 | - | TRBV19 | ASSHSGSYNEQF
TRBJ1-2 | - | TRBV5-1 | ASLASAANYGYT
TRBJ2-7 | TRBD1 | TRBV5-6 | ASSLVDRGTREQY
TRBJ1-2 | TRBD1 | TRBV3-1/TRBV3-2 | ASSLIRQGSGYT
TRBJ1-2 | - | TRBV6-1 | ASSELTVYGYT